Shown below are 4 T cell receptor beta chains from a single sample sequenced in a study of blood T cell repertoires in COVID-19. Assay used: immunoSEQ multiplex PCR; TCRdb lists only in-frame clones, some missing. Seen here are about 210,000 clones, roughly 81% observed once, and the top ten hold approximately 8%. Sample: peripheral blood. These receptors all come from a woman between 50 and 59 years old with active or convalescent COVID-19.

V usage is TRBV4-1 and J usage is TRBJ2-2; possible D gene TRBD2, 6 bases. The CDR3 is 15 residues long. Germline CDR1 and CDR2: MGHRA and YSYEKL. V shed 4 bases and J shed 5 bases, with 14 bases lying between them. The CDR3 DNA reads as TGCGCCAGCAGCCGCCGGGACGGAGGGACCGGGGAGCTGTTTTTT. It codes for CASSRRDGGTGELFF.

The V and J genes are TRBV27 and TRBJ1-1; TRBD1 aligns across 7 bases. The V segment lost 3 bases and the J segment 7 bases; nucleotides outside the gene matches: 11. The CDR3 is 15 amino acids. CDR1 is MNHEY, CDR2 SMNVEV, per germline (reference sequence). The CDR3 loop reads CASSFEGARKNEAFF. CDR3 nucleotide sequence: TGTGCCAGCAGTTTTGAGGGGGCTCGGAAAAATGAAGCTTTCTTT.

In its sample, this clone was seen once. J is TRBJ2-7 and V is TRBV5-1; 10 bases fit TRBD1. J was trimmed by 3 bases and V by 2 bases; bases with no gene match: 14. The length of the CDR3 is 18 residues. Per the germline V gene, CDR1 is SGHRS and CDR2 is YFSETQ. The CDR3 DNA reads TGCGCCAGCAGCTTCCGGGACAGGGGTTTTCGACTAAGCTACGAGCAGTACGTC. Its translation: CASSFRDRGFRLSYEQYV.

The rearrangement links TRBV19 to TRBJ2-2; 10 nucleotides align to TRBD1. The CDR3 contains 14 residues. J was trimmed by 7 bases and V by 5 bases; bases with no gene match: 4. Germline-derived CDR1 and CDR2 are LNHDA and SQIVND (reference sequence). This CDR3 reads CASSGQGVIGELFF. In DNA form, the CDR3 reads TGTGCCAGTAGTGGACAGGGGGTGATCGGGGAGCTGTTTTTT.